What follows are 26 T cell receptor beta chains derived from one specimen sequenced in a study of cytomegalovirus exposure and HLA in healthy donors. The PCR ran on 60 Vbeta and 13 Jbeta primers. The repertoire was sequenced with immunoSEQ multiplex PCR; TCRdb's copy has only in-frame clones and lacks some. Of approximately 69,000 clones in the sample, 60% to 75% were seen once. Sequencing was done on a sample of PBMCs. The source of these receptors is a man aged 40-50 years in good health and CMV-seropositive.

V is TRBV19 and J is TRBJ1-4, with a tentative D call TRBD1 (6 bases). The length of the CDR3 is 16 residues. Germline lookup yields CDR1 LNHDA and CDR2 SQIVND (reference sequence). The V end lost 5 bases, the J end lost 0 bases, and 13 bases lay between the germline ends. CDR3 in amino acids: CASSPGQTTTNEKLFF. CDR3 DNA: TGTGCCAGTAGTCCCGGACAGACTACAACTAATGAAAAACTGTTTTTT.

This clone has only one observation. V is TRBV7-2 and J is TRBJ2-7; 10 positions agree with TRBD2. V shed 4 bases, J shed 2 bases, and the junction held 5 bases outside the gene matches. The CDR3 is 15 amino acids. Germline V gene sequence: CDR1 SGHTA, CDR2 FQGNSA. Written as DNA, the CDR3 is TGTGCCAGCAGCTCGACTAGCGGGCCCGCCTACGAGCAGTACTTC. This translates into CASSSTSGPAYEQYF.

The chain combines TRBV10-3 with TRBJ2-7, with 7 positions matching TRBD1. CDR1 and CDR2 from the germline V gene are ENHRY and SYGVKD. V shed 2 bases, J shed 2 bases, and the junction held 6 bases outside the gene matches. The CDR3 totals 15 residues. The CDR3: CAISELTGSPYEQYF. The DNA for the CDR3 is TGTGCCATCAGTGAGCTGACAGGGTCGCCCTACGAGCAGTACTTC.

This clone was observed at least ten times. The chain is built from TRBV4-3 and TRBJ1-5; the D is unclear. Trimming left V 0 bases short and J 1 base short, with 10 bases between. CDR1 is LGHNA, CDR2 YSLEER, per germline. This CDR3 contains 16 residues. CDR3 protein: CASSQDTAVSNQPQHF. The CDR3 DNA reads TGCGCCAGCAGCCAAGATACGGCGGTAAGCAATCAGCCCCAGCATTTT.

The CDR3 coding sequence is TGTGCCACCAGCCTCAGGGGAAGCGAGCAGTACTTC. This codes for CATSLRGSEQYF. The chain recombines TRBV28 with TRBJ2-7; possible D gene TRBD1, 6 bases. The CDR3 is 12 residues long. The germline V and J ends were trimmed by 10 bases and 6 bases, with 16 bases remaining between them. The germline V gene has CDR1 MDHEN and CDR2 SYDVKM.

The CDR3 spells CASRGQGGFSPLHF. CDR3 coding DNA: TGCGCCAGCAGAGGACAGGGTGGATTCTCACCCCTCCACTTT. This chain links TRBV10-1 with TRBJ1-6; 8 bases fit TRBD1. The CDR3 loop spans 14 amino acids. CDR1 and CDR2 (germline): WNHNN, SYGVQD (reference sequence). The V gene end was trimmed by 6 bases and the J gene end by 10 bases; junction bases not matched to a gene: 8.

This chain joins TRBV19 and TRBJ2-7; D may be TRBD2 (6 bases). The germline V and J ends were trimmed by 7 bases and 3 bases, with 28 bases remaining between them. The CDR3 runs 18 residues. Germline-derived CDR1 and CDR2 are LNHDA and SQIVND (reference sequence). The CDR3 spells CASIHAGSQLPSSYEQYF. CDR3 sequence (DNA): TGTGCCAGTATCCACGCGGGGTCCCAGCTTCCCTCAAGCTACGAGCAGTACTTC.

This chain uses TRBV28 with TRBJ1-1, with D possibly matching TRBD1 (5 bases). V was clipped by 2 bases and J by 4 bases, with 14 bases between them. The CDR3 length is 15 residues. CDR1 and CDR2 from the germline V gene are MDHEN and SYDVKM. The CDR3 sequence is CASSLLFQGSTEAFF. The CDR3, as DNA: TGTGCCAGCAGTTTACTTTTTCAGGGATCCACTGAAGCTTTCTTT.

The chain uses TRBV30 and TRBJ1-3; no definite D call. Trimming stripped 3 bases from V and 4 bases from J, with 4 bases between. CDR3 length equals 11 residues. CDR1 is GTSNPN, CDR2 SVGIG, per germline (reference sequence). CDR3: CAWRAGNTIYF. The CDR3 DNA sequence: TGTGCCTGGAGAGCGGGAAACACCATATATTTT. Drawing the rest from reference TRBV30 and TRBJ1-3, the complete variable domain is SQTIHQWPATLVQPVGSPLSLECTVEGTSNPNLYWYRQAAGRGLQLLFYSVGIGQISSEVPQNLSASRPQDRQFILSSKKLLLSDSGFYLCAWRAGNTIYFGEGSWLTVV.

This rearrangement joins TRBV11-2 to TRBJ2-1; D may be TRBD1 (6 bases). The CDR3 length is 17 residues. Germline values: CDR1 SGHAT, CDR2 FQNNGV. Trimming shortened V by 2 bases and J by 8 bases, and 22 bases separated the two germline ends. The chain's CDR3 is CASSLSLGRGLQDEQFF. CDR3 in DNA: TGTGCCAGCAGCTTATCCCTGGGCAGGGGATTGCAGGATGAGCAGTTCTTC.

This chain uses TRBV27 with TRBJ1-1; D is unclear. CDR1 MNHEY and CDR2 SMNVEV come from the germline V gene (reference sequence). The V end lost 8 bases, the J end lost 1 base, and 14 bases lay between the germline ends. The CDR3 length is 14 residues. CDR3 sequence (DNA): TGTGCCAGCTATGCTACGTCTAAGAACACTGAAGCTTTCTTT. Its protein product is CASYATSKNTEAFF.

The chain combines TRBV5-1 with TRBJ2-3, with D tentatively TRBD1 (6 bases). The germline V gene has CDR1 SGHRS and CDR2 YFSETQ. This CDR3 is built from 17 residues. Trimming removed 0 bases at V and 0 bases at J, with 14 bases between. This CDR3 is CASSLAVGRGSTDTQYF. In nucleotides, the CDR3 is TGCGCCAGCAGCTTGGCCGTTGGCAGGGGAAGCACAGATACGCAGTATTTT.

V usage is TRBV5-1 and J usage is TRBJ1-1; D is undetermined. This CDR3 is built from 13 residues. The germline V and J ends were trimmed by 0 bases and 1 base, with 4 bases remaining between them. CDR1 and CDR2 from the germline V gene are SGHRS and YFSETQ. The CDR3 DNA reads TGCGCCAGCAGCTTGGCCCAGAACACTGAAGCTTTCTTT. Encoded protein: CASSLAQNTEAFF. Together with reference TRBV5-1 and TRBJ1-1, the CDR3 gives the full variable domain: KAGVTQTPRYLIKTRGQQVTLSCSPISGHRSVSWYQQTPGQGLQFLFEYFSETQRNKGNFPGRFSGRQFSNSRSEMNVSTLELGDSALYLCASSLAQNTEAFFGQGTRLTVV.

This sequence joins TRBV10-3 and TRBJ1-5, with D unresolved. V gave up 4 bases and J gave up 7 bases, with 14 bases separating them. Per germline, CDR1 ENHRY and CDR2 SYGVKD. The CDR3 has 14 residues. The CDR3 sequence is CAISGHGRGQPQHF. In DNA, the CDR3 is TGTGCCATCAGTGGTCATGGAAGAGGGCAGCCCCAGCATTTT.

A few counts support this clone. The J gene is TRBJ2-7, the V gene TRBV7-9; 9 nucleotides align to TRBD1. CDR3 length: 14 residues. Per the germline V gene, CDR1 is SEHNR and CDR2 is FQNEAQ (reference sequence). V dropped 4 bases and J dropped 6; count of bases not matched to a gene: 7. The CDR3 nucleotides read TGTGCCAGCAGCTCAACTGACAGGGGGAGCGAGCAGTACTTC. This codes for CASSSTDRGSEQYF. Full variable domain (missing parts from reference TRBV7-9 and TRBJ2-7): DTGVSQNPRHKITKRGQNVTFRCDPISEHNRLYWYRQTLGQGPEFLTYFQNEAQLEKSRLLSDRFSAERPKGSFSTLEIQRTEQGDSAMYLCASSSTDRGSEQYFGPGTRLTVT.

This clone was detected a few times. The J gene is TRBJ1-2, the V gene TRBV6-1; a weak D match, TRBD1 (5 bases). V lost 3 bases to trimming and J lost 7 bases, with 12 bases between them. Per germline, CDR1 MNHNS and CDR2 SASEGT. The CDR3 loop spans 13 amino acids. The CDR3 nucleotides read TGTGCCAGCAGTGAGTTGGGACTGGGTGGCTACACCTTC. It codes for CASSELGLGGYTF.

This clone was seen a few times. The chain is built from TRBV18 and TRBJ2-5, with D tentatively TRBD1 (6 bases). Germline CDR1 reads KGHSH; CDR2 reads LQKENI. V dropped 5 bases and J dropped 4 bases, with 14 bases sitting between them. CDR3 length: 14 amino acids. CDR3 residues: CASSSGTPVETQYF. The CDR3 DNA reads TGTGCCAGCTCATCCGGGACACCCGTAGAGACCCAGTACTTC.

The chain uses TRBV28 and TRBJ2-4, with TRBD1 matching over 7 bases. V was pared by 3 bases and J by 1 base, with 24 bases of the junction left unmatched. This CDR3 is built from 22 residues. Looked up from germline, CDR1 is MDHEN and CDR2 is SYDVKM. The CDR3 spells CASSFPKPTTGIGSQAKNIQYF. CDR3 in DNA: TGTGCCAGCAGTTTTCCAAAACCAACGACAGGGATCGGGTCGCAGGCCAAAAACATTCAGTACTTC.

This chain uses TRBV30 with TRBJ2-7; 7 bases align to TRBD1. V was pared by 2 bases and J by 0 bases, with 1 base of the junction left unmatched. Germline V gene sequence: CDR1 GTSNPN, CDR2 SVGIG (reference sequence). The CDR3 runs 13 residues. CDR3 region: CAWSRDSSYEQYF. CDR3 bases: TGTGCCTGGAGTAGGGACAGCTCCTACGAGCAGTACTTC.

This clone turned up a few times. The chain combines TRBV6-6 with TRBJ1-6, with D unresolved. There are 15 residues in the CDR3. V lost 0 bases to trimming and J lost 9 bases, with 12 bases between them. Germline V gene lookup returns CDR1 MNHNY and CDR2 SVGAGI (reference sequence). This CDR3 is CASSYSRGPGSPLHF. The CDR3 region has the DNA TGTGCCAGCAGTTACTCGCGCGGGCCAGGTTCACCCCTCCACTTT.

The chain links TRBV7-2 to TRBJ2-7; 8 nucleotides align to TRBD2. Germline loops: CDR1 SGHTA, CDR2 FQGNSA. With 1 base clipped from V and 4 bases from J, the junction kept 6 bases outside the gene matches. This CDR3 has 15 residues. The CDR3 here is CASSLDPGGMYEQYF. The DNA of the CDR3 is TGTGCCAGCAGCTTAGACCCGGGGGGGATGTACGAGCAGTACTTC.

The rearrangement joins TRBV9 to TRBJ2-2, with 7 bases fitting TRBD1. Germline V gene data show CDR1 as SGDLS and CDR2 as YYNGEE. Trimming took 5 bases from V and 4 from J; bases not matched to a gene: 2. The CDR3 sequence is 13 residues long. The CDR3 nucleotides read TGTGCCAGCAGGACAGGGAGCACCGGGGAGCTGTTTTTT. This sequence encodes CASRTGSTGELFF.

This chain connects TRBV29-1 to TRBJ2-3; 8 bases line up with TRBD1. CDR3 size: 13 residues. Trimming took 3 bases from V and 4 from J; bases not matched to a gene: 3. Germline V gene data show CDR1 as SQVTM and CDR2 as ANQGSEA. The CDR3 sequence is CSVEGTGPDTQYF. In DNA form, the CDR3 reads TGCAGCGTTGAGGGGACAGGCCCAGATACGCAGTATTTT.

This rearrangement joins TRBV7-9 to TRBJ2-3; 8 positions match TRBD2. The V gene's germline CDR1 is SEHNR and CDR2 FQNEAQ (reference sequence). This CDR3 is built from 14 residues. Germline trimming cut 7 bases from V and 2 bases from J; bases unmatched to any gene: 5. The CDR3 reads CASIGLAHTDTQYF. The CDR3 bases are TGTGCCAGCATCGGACTAGCACACACAGATACGCAGTATTTT.

The chain carries TRBV7-2 and TRBJ2-1; 9 nucleotides agree with TRBD1. J was trimmed by 3 bases and V by 5 bases; bases with no gene match: 5. The CDR3 contains 15 residues. CDR1 SGHTA and CDR2 FQGNSA come from the germline V gene. CDR3 residues: CASSRGQGYYNEQFF. In DNA, the CDR3 is TGTGCCAGCAGCCGGGGACAGGGTTACTACAATGAGCAGTTCTTC.

This clone was recorded a few times. The CDR3 is CASNVVRSAEAFF. The CDR3 DNA reads as TGTGCCAGTAATGTGGTCAGGTCCGCTGAAGCTTTCTTT. The gene calls are TRBV19 and TRBJ1-1; unclear D gene. The length of the CDR3 is 13 residues. V lost 7 bases, J lost 6 bases, and 15 bases lay in between. Germline values: CDR1 LNHDA, CDR2 SQIVND (reference sequence).